A single T cell receptor (beta chain) is shown here with its context. Its specificity is unknown. The data are from a study of radiotherapy plus CTLA-4 blockade in lung cancer. General observations from the study: Blood TCR clones of tumor origin expanded after radiotherapy plus ipilimumab.

The V and J ends lost 10 bases and 1 base respectively, with 8 bases between them. Germline assignment: CDR1 MNHEY and CDR2 SMNVEV (reference sequence). CDR3 length equals 13 residues. TCRdb's copy holds only in-frame clones and misses some; the assay was immunoSEQ multiplex PCR. Of about 49,000 clones listed, 80% to 90% are singletons. The chain is built from TRBV27 and TRBJ1-6; no clear D gene. This TCR derives from a human donor with non-small cell lung cancer whose response to radiotherapy plus ipilimumab could not be evaluated. Sequencing was performed on peripheral blood, taken from a patient treated with radiotherapy plus ipilimumab. DNA of the CDR3: TGTGCCACGCGAGGGTCCTATAATTCACCCCTCCACTTT. Translating it yields CATRGSYNSPLHF.